Sequencing of this TCR beta chain was carried out in a study of T cell repertoires in cytomegalovirus infection. Study information: Indicated by public TCR beta signatures were CMV infection and matching HLA type. Study conclusions and caveats: HLA-C-restricted CMV-specific TCR beta clonotypes prevailed in the ex vivo response.

J was trimmed by 6 bases and V by 0 bases; bases with no gene match: 16. There are 19 residues in the CDR3. CDR1 LGHNT and CDR2 FRNRAP come from the germline V gene. Points on this clonotype: The antigen is unknown.

TCRdb reprocessed the reads with MiXCR, giving one entry per CDR3 protein. The table has 450,000 to 650,000 distinct CDR3 sequences, approximately 25% seen once; the top ten hold approximately 13%. Sequencing was done on a sample of PBMCs. The source is a human donor in good health (CMV status not recorded). Some clones in this sample may be carry-over from other donors' samples. The chain joins TRBV12-5 to TRBJ2-1, with 8 positions matching TRBD1. CDR3 nucleotide sequence: TGTGCTAGTGGTTTGGTAATCAGGGGGCTCCCACTACTGGGCAATGAGCAGTTCTTC. Its protein is CASGLVIRGLPLLGNEQFF.